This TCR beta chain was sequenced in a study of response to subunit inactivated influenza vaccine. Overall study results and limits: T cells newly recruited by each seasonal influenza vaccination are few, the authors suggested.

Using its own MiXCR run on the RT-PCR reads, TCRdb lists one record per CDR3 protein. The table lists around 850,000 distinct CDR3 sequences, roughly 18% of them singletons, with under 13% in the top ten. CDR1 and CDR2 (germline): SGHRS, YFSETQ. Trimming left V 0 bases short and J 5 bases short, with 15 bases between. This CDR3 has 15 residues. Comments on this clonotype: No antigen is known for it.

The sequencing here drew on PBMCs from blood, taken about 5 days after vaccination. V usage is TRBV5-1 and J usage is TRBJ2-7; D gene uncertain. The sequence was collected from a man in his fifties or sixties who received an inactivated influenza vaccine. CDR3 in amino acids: CASSLDGVASDEQYF. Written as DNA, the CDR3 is TGCGCCAGCAGCTTGGATGGGGTTGCGTCCGACGAGCAGTACTTC.